Each of the 32 T cell receptor beta chains below was sequenced from the same sample in a study of PD-1 blockade in classical Hodgkin lymphoma. Time point reported: cycle 4 day 1 (C4D1), after 6 weeks of nivolumab. Each and every patient relapsed after autologous stem cell transplantation, and patients got differing brentuximab vedotin exposure. Produced via immunoSEQ multiplex PCR; TCRdb's table is partial and in-frame only. This table has tens of thousands of clones, nearly 80% appearing once. Material: peripheral blood mononuclear cells (PBMCs), obtained before the fourth cycle of nivolumab. The receptors were sampled from a human donor with classical Hodgkin lymphoma.

V gene TRBV5-6 combines with J gene TRBJ2-5; perhaps TRBD2 as D (5 bases). Trimming removed 4 bases from V and 0 bases from J, with 13 bases in between. Germline CDR1 and CDR2: SGHDT and YYEEEE. The CDR3 runs 15 residues. In DNA form, the CDR3 reads TGTGCCAGCAGCCCTCTTACTAGGAACCAAGAGACCCAGTACTTC. Protein: CASSPLTRNQETQYF. Variable domain in full (rest from reference TRBV5-6 and TRBJ2-5): DAGVTQSPTHLIKTRGQQVTLRCSPKSGHDTVSWYQQALGQGPQFIFQYYEEEERQRGNFPDRFSGHQFPNYSSELNVNALLLGDSALYLCASSPLTRNQETQYFGPGTRLLVL.

J is TRBJ2-3 and V is TRBV7-3; 7 nucleotides line up with TRBD1. Germline V gene sequence: CDR1 SGHTA, CDR2 FQGTGA. This CDR3 has 12 amino acids. The V and J ends lost 8 bases and 12 bases, in that order; junction bases with no gene match: 11. For the CDR3, the DNA is TGTGCCAGCGGTTGGACAGGCCAAGTACAGTATTTT. Its protein is CASGWTGQVQYF.

This clone has a single count. This sequence joins TRBV6-5 and TRBJ1-2; tentatively, D is TRBD1 (5 bases). Per germline, CDR1 MNHEY and CDR2 SVGAGI. The CDR3 extends over 15 amino acids. V was clipped by 5 bases and J by 5 bases, with 18 bases between them. The CDR3 loop is CASSRVDTGTYGYTF. CDR3 bases: TGTGCCAGCAGTCGCGTGGACACTGGCACTTATGGCTACACCTTC.

About this clone: The junction does not match germline at one end; this may be a read error. The same CDR3 arises from other DNA sequences in this sample as well. The chain carries TRBV4-1 and TRBJ2-5; either TRBD1 or TRBD2 may fit D (5 bases each). Germline V CDR1 and CDR2: MGHRA, YSYEKL. The CDR3 is 22 residues long. The CDR3: CASSQDVWRPESSKRGQETQYF. The CDR3 coding sequence is TGCGCCAGCAGCCAAGATGTATGGAGACCAGAATCCTCCAAGAGGGGTCAAGAGACTCAGTACTTC.

This sequence joins TRBV27 and TRBJ2-3, with D perhaps TRBD1 (6 bases). The V gene's germline CDR1 is MNHEY and CDR2 SMNVEV (reference sequence). V was pared by 3 bases and J by 2 bases, with 9 bases between. The CDR3 totals 14 residues. CDR3 residues: CASSLYRATDTQYF. Here the CDR3 DNA reads TGTGCCAGCAGTTTGTACAGGGCCACAGATACGCAGTATTTT.

This sequence joins TRBV5-1 and TRBJ1-1; no clear D gene. The CDR3 contains 15 residues. Trimming cost V 4 bases and J 7 bases, with 20 bases left between them. Germline values: CDR1 SGHRS, CDR2 YFSETQ. The CDR3 here is CASSPRGGRTSEAFF. The DNA of the CDR3 is TGCGCCAGCAGCCCCCGGGGAGGGAGAACAAGTGAAGCTTTCTTT.

This rearrangement joins TRBV5-1 to TRBJ2-7; D is uncertain. The CDR3 length is 12 residues. The V end was cut by 0 bases, the J end by 6 bases, with 7 bases between. Germline CDR1 is SGHRS and CDR2 is YFSETQ. CDR3 amino acids: CASSLDRTEQYF. The CDR3, as DNA: TGCGCCAGCAGCTTGGACAGAACCGAGCAGTACTTC.

The chain links TRBV29-1 to TRBJ1-4, with a weak D call TRBD1 (6 bases). Trimming cost V 5 bases and J 8 bases, with 18 bases left between them. This CDR3 is 14 amino acids long. Germline values: CDR1 SQVTM, CDR2 ANQGSEA. The CDR3 spells CSVCPTGLDEKLFF. For the CDR3, the DNA is TGCAGCGTTTGCCCGACAGGATTAGACGAAAAACTGTTTTTT.

The V gene is TRBV5-4, the J gene TRBJ1-4, with D uncertain. V gave up 4 bases and J gave up 0 bases, with 4 bases separating them. The germline CDR1 and CDR2 sequences are SGHNT and YYREEE (reference sequence). The CDR3 loop spans 13 amino acids. CDR3 amino acids: CASSPATNEKLFF. The CDR3 DNA follows: TGTGCCAGCAGCCCGGCAACTAATGAAAAACTGTTTTTT.

This sequence joins TRBV28 and TRBJ1-5, with D possibly matching TRBD1 (5 bases). CDR1 and CDR2 from the germline V gene are MDHEN and SYDVKM. V was shortened by 4 bases and J by 0 bases, with 16 bases between the two germline ends. The CDR3 is made up of 17 amino acids. CDR3 nucleotide sequence: TGTGCCAGCAGTTACGGGACGGCCGTTTATAGCAATCAGCCCCAGCATTTT. This sequence encodes CASSYGTAVYSNQPQHF.

The rearrangement joins TRBV27 to TRBJ2-5; D ambiguous. CDR1 is MNHEY and CDR2 is SMNVEV in the germline V gene (reference sequence). CDR3 length equals 11 residues. The V end lost 8 bases, the J end lost 3 bases, and 7 bases lay between the germline ends. The CDR3 loop is CASGIKETQYF. CDR3 in DNA: TGTGCCAGCGGCATTAAAGAGACCCAGTACTTC.

The chain recombines TRBV7-6 with TRBJ1-5; 8 nucleotides match TRBD1. CDR1 and CDR2 from the germline V gene are SGHVS and FNYEAQ. The CDR3 spans 14 residues. The V segment lost 1 base and the J segment 4 bases; nucleotides outside the gene matches: 0. CDR3 DNA sequence: TGTGCCAGCAGCTTAGACAGGGGGAATCAGCCCCAGCATTTT. This encodes CASSLDRGNQPQHF.

The rearrangement uses TRBV7-2 and TRBJ2-3, with 9 bases fitting TRBD2. The CDR3 is 14 amino acids. Germline-derived CDR1 and CDR2 are SGHTA and FQGNSA. V was pared by 4 bases and J by 2 bases, with 1 base of the junction left unmatched. For the CDR3, the DNA is TGTGCCAGCAGCTCGGGACTAGCCACAGATACGCAGTATTTT. This codes for CASSSGLATDTQYF.

The rearrangement links TRBV19 to TRBJ2-5; D is perhaps TRBD2 (6 bases). Germline V lookup: CDR1 LNHDA, CDR2 SQIVND (reference sequence). Trimming took off 2 bases at V and 2 bases at J, with 12 bases between the two ends. This CDR3 is 15 amino acids long. For the CDR3, the DNA is TGTGCCAGTAGTATACCCGCAGGGACTCAAGAGACCCAGTACTTC. Translation gives CASSIPAGTQETQYF.

This CDR3 reads CASSFPGTGAYEQYF. In DNA form, the CDR3 reads TGTGCCAGCAGTTTTCCCGGGACAGGGGCCTACGAGCAGTACTTC. The rearrangement links TRBV28 to TRBJ2-7; 10 bases line up with TRBD1. The germline V gene has CDR1 MDHEN and CDR2 SYDVKM. This CDR3 has 15 amino acids. The junction had 4 bases not matched to a gene; V was cut back by 3 bases and J by 2 bases.

This chain joins TRBV5-1 and TRBJ1-2, with 8 bases matching TRBD1. With V trimmed by 0 bases and J by 5 bases, 6 bases remained unmatched. Germline V gene sequence: CDR1 SGHRS, CDR2 YFSETQ. The length of the CDR3 is 15 residues. DNA of the CDR3: TGCGCCAGCAGCTTGGGGTTGGGACAGGTTTATGGCTACACCTTC. Translating gives CASSLGLGQVYGYTF.

This rearrangement joins TRBV5-4 to TRBJ1-6; no reliable D call. V lost 1 base and J 4 bases, leaving 6 bases between the germline ends. This CDR3 has 14 amino acids. Germline values: CDR1 SGHNT, CDR2 YYREEE (reference sequence). Here the CDR3 reads CASSLREYNSPLHF. The DNA of the CDR3 is TGTGCCAGCAGCTTGCGGGAGTATAATTCACCCCTCCACTTT.

The chain joins TRBV6-6 to TRBJ1-5, with a possible D match to TRBD1 (6 bases). Germline values: CDR1 MNHNY, CDR2 SVGAGI (reference sequence). Trimming cost V 5 bases and J 6 bases, with 20 bases left between them. The CDR3 is 16 amino acids. The CDR3 here is CASSTPRGVGGQPQHF. For the CDR3, the DNA is TGTGCCAGCAGTACCCCCCGAGGGGTAGGGGGTCAGCCCCAGCATTTT.

This rearrangement joins TRBV5-1 to TRBJ2-7; D unclear. Germline V CDR1 and CDR2: SGHRS, YFSETQ. Trimming removed 6 bases at V and 0 bases at J, with 10 bases between. CDR3 size: 13 residues. CDR3 sequence: CASNPSSSYEQYF. The CDR3 DNA follows: TGCGCCAGCAACCCCTCTTCCTCCTACGAGCAGTACTTC.

The chain links TRBV4-2 to TRBJ2-5, with D possibly being TRBD2 (5 bases). Trimming removed 0 bases from V and 5 bases from J, with 13 bases in between. Per the germline V gene, CDR1 is LGHNA and CDR2 is YNFKEQ. CDR3 length: 15 amino acids. CDR3 DNA: TGTGCCAGCAGCCAAGACCGGGGTAACTTCGAGACCCAGTACTTC. It translates to CASSQDRGNFETQYF.

This clone was recorded once. This rearrangement joins TRBV5-1 to TRBJ2-3; 13 bases are a match to TRBD2. V dropped 3 bases and J dropped 4; count of bases not matched to a gene: 2. CDR1 and CDR2 (germline): SGHRS, YFSETQ. The CDR3 totals 15 residues. In DNA form, the CDR3 reads TGCGCCAGCAGCTCGGGACTAGCGGGGTCAGATACGCAGTATTTT. This codes for CASSSGLAGSDTQYF.

The gene calls are TRBV11-1 and TRBJ1-2; TRBD1 matches 8 bases. This CDR3 is built from 14 residues. CDR1 is SGHAT and CDR2 is FQDESV in the germline V gene (reference sequence). With 5 bases clipped from V and 6 bases from J, the junction kept 8 bases outside the gene matches. CDR3 region: CASSADRGTNGYTF. The DNA of the CDR3 is TGTGCCAGCAGCGCCGACAGGGGAACAAATGGCTACACCTTC.

In nucleotides, the CDR3 is TGTGCCGTGAGGGGTGATGAAAAACTGTTTTTT. This gives the protein CAVRGDEKLFF. This chain joins TRBV7-9 and TRBJ1-4; TRBD1 might be the D (5 bases). The CDR3 length is 11 residues. V was trimmed by 11 bases and J by 6 bases, leaving 10 bases between them. The V gene's germline CDR1 is SEHNR and CDR2 FQNEAQ (reference sequence).

This clone was detected only once. The chain uses TRBV7-9 and TRBJ2-5; TRBD1 aligns across 9 bases. Unmatched junction bases numbered 12, after V lost 8 bases and J lost 11 bases. This CDR3 region has 13 residues. Germline lookup yields CDR1 SEHNR and CDR2 FQNEAQ (reference sequence). The CDR3 sequence is CASRGQGVGEQYF. In DNA, the CDR3 is TGTGCCAGCCGGGGACAGGGCGTGGGGGAGCAGTACTTC.

The rearrangement links TRBV7-8 to TRBJ1-2, with D possibly being TRBD1 (5 bases). CDR3 length equals 17 residues. Germline lookup yields CDR1 SGHVS and CDR2 FQNEAQ. The ends were cut back, 3 bases at V and 4 bases at J, with 21 bases in the middle. The CDR3 nucleotides read TGTGCCAGCAGCTTCAGGGACCCTGAATTAGCTGTCTATGGCTACACCTTC. Translation: CASSFRDPELAVYGYTF.

The gene calls are TRBV6-4 and TRBJ2-2; 7 nucleotides line up with TRBD1. Losses at the gene ends were 10 bases for V and 5 bases for J; bases not matched to a gene: 10. The CDR3 runs 14 residues. The germline CDR1 and CDR2 sequences are MRHNA and SNTAGT. In DNA, the CDR3 is TGTGCCATTACCGGGACAGCCTCAACCGGGGAGCTGTTTTTT. This encodes CAITGTASTGELFF.

This clone has only one observation. The V call is TRBV28, the J call TRBJ2-6; unclear D gene. The V gene's germline CDR1 is MDHEN and CDR2 SYDVKM. The CDR3 is 15 residues long. The ends were cut back, 3 bases at V and 0 bases at J, with 6 bases in the middle. The CDR3 DNA follows: TGTGCCAGCAGTTTTTCTGGCTCTGGGGCCAACGTCCTGACTTTC. This gives the protein CASSFSGSGANVLTF.

This clone was recorded only once. The rearrangement uses TRBV28 and TRBJ1-5, with 8 positions matching TRBD1. After removal of 8 bases from V and 2 bases from J, the junction contained 8 bases not matched to a gene. Germline assignment: CDR1 MDHEN and CDR2 SYDVKM. CDR3 length equals 15 residues. The CDR3 sequence is CASRDRSLGNQPQHF. The CDR3 DNA sequence: TGTGCCAGCCGGGACAGGAGTTTGGGCAATCAGCCCCAGCATTTT.

V and J are TRBV29-1 and TRBJ2-5, with D possibly TRBD2 on 6 matching bases. CDR3 length: 13 amino acids. V lost 4 bases to trimming and J lost 5 bases, with 14 bases between them. Germline lookup yields CDR1 SQVTM and CDR2 ANQGSEA. Here the CDR3 reads CSVALGSAETQYF. CDR3 in DNA: TGCAGCGTTGCTCTCGGGAGTGCGGAGACCCAGTACTTC. Using reference TRBV29-1 and TRBJ2-5 for the parts outside the CDR3, the full variable domain is SAVISQKPSRDICQRGTSLTIQCQVDSQVTMMFWYRQQPGQSLTLIATANQGSEATYESGFVIDKFPISRPNLTFSTLTVSNMSPEDSSIYLCSVALGSAETQYFGPGTRLLVL.

In this sample, this clone is medium-sized. The chain links TRBV4-1 to TRBJ2-3, with D perhaps TRBD2 (5 bases). Germline V gene lookup returns CDR1 MGHRA and CDR2 YSYEKL. V was pared by 5 bases and J by 4 bases, with 10 bases between. This CDR3 has 13 residues. This CDR3 is CASSSPSSDTQYF. The CDR3 nucleotides are TGCGCCAGCAGCTCCCCTAGCTCAGATACGCAGTATTTT.

This rearrangement joins TRBV4-3 to TRBJ2-6; TRBD2 is a possible D gene (6 bases). This CDR3 region has 18 residues. The germline V gene encodes CDR1 LGHNA and CDR2 YSLEER. The V end lost 2 bases, the J end lost 1 base, and 15 bases lay between the germline ends. CDR3: CASSQSGEIPSGANVLTF. CDR3 DNA sequence: TGCGCCAGCAGCCAATCGGGGGAGATTCCTTCTGGGGCCAACGTCCTGACTTTC.

This clone was observed once. The chain has TRBV5-5 and TRBJ1-6; D gene unclear. Per germline, CDR1 SGHKS and CDR2 YYEKEE (reference sequence). The CDR3 spans 18 residues. V was pared by 4 bases and J by 0 bases, with 17 bases between. The DNA for the CDR3 is TGTGCCAGCAGCCGTGAAGGGATATCGAGCTCCTATAATTCACCCCTCCACTTT. As protein: CASSREGISSSYNSPLHF.